These T cell receptor beta chains were read from a single sample in a study of T cells in Graves' hyperthyroidism and ophthalmopathy. TCRdb used MiXCR to reprocess the multiplex PCR reads, holding one entry per CDR3 protein. The profile shows around 600,000 distinct CDR3 sequences, just under 45% of them singletons. The sample consisted of peripheral blood or thyroid tissue (not recorded which). The source of these receptors is an adult man with Graves' disease, either hyperthyroidism or ophthalmopathy (not recorded which). CDR3s include the opening cysteine and the closing phenylalanine or tryptophan. Fields, in order: clone size, V gene, J gene, D gene, CDR3 DNA, CDR3 protein. A D gene is named only where the DNA matches it firmly. Size values are once, few and many counts, or a class for expanded clones, and some rows have none.

many	TRBV7-9	TRBJ1-2	NA	TGTGCCAGCAGCTTAGCGACGGACAGAGGCCGCTACACCTTC	CASSLATDRGRYTF
many	TRBV20-1	TRBJ2-7	NA	TGCAGTGCTAGAGTCGCTGAGCAGTACTTC	CSARVAEQYF
few	TRBV2	TRBJ1-4	NA	TGTGCCAGCAGTGAGGGGGCGAATGAAAAACTGTTTTTT	CASSEGANEKLFF
NA	TRBV7-8	TRBJ1-5	TRBD1	TGTGCCAGCCACGGGACAGTTCTCCATCAGCCCCAGCATTTT	CASHGTVLHQPQHF
NA	TRBV20-1	TRBJ2-7	TRBD2	TGCAGTGCTCTCCCTCCGTGGCTAGCGGGAGGGCACTACGAGCAGTACTTC	CSALPPWLAGGHYEQYF
NA	TRBV7-6	TRBJ2-7	TRBD1	TGTGCCAGCAGCTCGGGACAGGGTAGCCTCTACGAGCAGTACTTC	CASSSGQGSLYEQYF
few	TRBV20-1	TRBJ1-3	TRBD1	TGCAGTGCTTCGGACAGGGGCTCTGGAAACACCATATATTTT	CSASDRGSGNTIYF
many	TRBV29-1	TRBJ1-1	NA	TGCAGCGTTAATCCGGTTAACACTGAAGCTTTCTTT	CSVNPVNTEAFF
NA	TRBV29-1	TRBJ2-7	NA	TGCAGCGTTTCGACAGGTTTTTACCCCTACGAGCAGTACTTC	CSVSTGFYPYEQYF
NA	TRBV4-1	TRBJ2-7	NA	TGCGCCAGCAGCCAAGAGGCAGACAGGACCTACGAGCAGTACTTC	CASSQEADRTYEQYF
NA	TRBV29-1	TRBJ1-5	NA	TGCAGTGTTTCACGGAACAATCAGCCCCAGCATTTT	CSVSRNNQPQHF
many	TRBV29-1	TRBJ1-6	TRBD1	TGCAGCGTTGAAGGGACAGGGGACTCACCCCTCCACTTT	CSVEGTGDSPLHF
NA	TRBV19	TRBJ1-3	NA	TGTGCCAGTAGTATAATCGACAGAAGAAACACCATATATTTT	CASSIIDRRNTIYF
NA	TRBV20-1	TRBJ1-6	TRBD1	TGCAGCGTTGACAGGGGGGGGTTGGCCCTCCACTTT	CSVDRGGLALHF
NA	TRBV20-1	TRBJ1-2	NA	TGCAGTGCCACCGAGGGCCCTTGGGACTATGGCTACACCTTC	CSATEGPWDYGYTF
NA	TRBV29-1	TRBJ2-6	NA	TGCAGCTTAGCGCCATCTGGGGCCAACGTCCTGACTTTC	CSLAPSGANVLTF
NA	TRBV10-3	TRBJ2-2	TRBD2	TGTGCCAGCAGCGAAACTAGCGGGGGCTCTACCGGGGAGCTGTTTTTT	CASSETSGGSTGELFF
many	TRBV7-2	TRBJ2-7	TRBD1	TGTGCCAGCAGCTTAACGGACAGGTTCAGCGAGCAGTACTTC	CASSLTDRFSEQYF
many	TRBV5-1	TRBJ1-1	NA	TGCGCCAGCAACCAATACGGTCCGAACACTGAAGCTTTCTTT	CASNQYGPNTEAFF
once	TRBV9	TRBJ1-1	NA	TGTGCCAGCAGCCGCCGGGACATTTGGACTGAAGCTTTCTTT	CASSRRDIWTEAFF
NA	TRBV6-1	TRBJ2-7	NA	TGTGCCAGCACTCCCGGGACTCTCTACGAGCAGTACTTC	CASTPGTLYEQYF
NA	TRBV7-2	TRBJ2-2	TRBD1	TGTGCCAGCAGCCTCGGGACAGGGGACACCGGGGAGCTGTTTTTT	CASSLGTGDTGELFF
NA	TRBV5-1	TRBJ2-7	NA	TGCGCCAGCAGCTTGACAGGGCTCCTATACGAGCAGTACTTC	CASSLTGLLYEQYF
many	TRBV7-2	TRBJ2-5	NA	TGTGCCAGCAGCTTAGAGGGACTGGGGGCACAAGAGACCCAGTACTTC	CASSLEGLGAQETQYF
NA	TRBV11-2	TRBJ1-2	NA	TGTGCCAGCAGCGAAGATCCAGGGGGCTACACCTTC	CASSEDPGGYTF
NA	TRBV20-1	TRBJ1-1	NA	TGCAGCCAAGAGGGCGGAAACACTGAAGCTTTCTTT	CSQEGGNTEAFF
NA	TRBV29-1	TRBJ2-7	TRBD1	TGCAGCGCACAGACAGGGGGGGAGCAGTACTTC	CSAQTGGEQYF